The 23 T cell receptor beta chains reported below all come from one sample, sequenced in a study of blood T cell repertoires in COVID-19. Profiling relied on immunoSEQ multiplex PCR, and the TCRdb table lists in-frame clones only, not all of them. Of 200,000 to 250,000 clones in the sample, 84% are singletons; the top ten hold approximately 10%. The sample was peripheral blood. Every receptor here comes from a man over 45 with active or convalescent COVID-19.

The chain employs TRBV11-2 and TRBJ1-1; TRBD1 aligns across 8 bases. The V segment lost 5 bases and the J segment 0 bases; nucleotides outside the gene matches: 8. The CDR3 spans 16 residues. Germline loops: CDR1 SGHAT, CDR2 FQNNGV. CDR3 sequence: CASSGRRQGLNTEAFF. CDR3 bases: TGTGCCAGCAGCGGGAGGAGACAGGGGTTGAACACTGAAGCTTTCTTT. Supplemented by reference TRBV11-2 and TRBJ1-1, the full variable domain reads EAGVAQSPRYKIIEKRQSVAFWCNPISGHATLYWYQQILGQGPKLLIQFQNNGVVDDSQLPKDRFSAERLKGVDSTLKIQPAKLEDSAVYLCASSGRRQGLNTEAFFGQGTRLTVV.

The CDR3 DNA is TGCAGCGTTGAAACAGGGCGGAACTATGGCTACACCTTC. It codes for CSVETGRNYGYTF. V gene TRBV29-1 combines with J gene TRBJ1-2; weak D call: TRBD1 (6 bases). The CDR3 sequence is 13 residues long. V gave up 2 bases and J gave up 2 bases, with 9 bases separating them. Per the germline V gene, CDR1 is SQVTM and CDR2 is ANQGSEA.

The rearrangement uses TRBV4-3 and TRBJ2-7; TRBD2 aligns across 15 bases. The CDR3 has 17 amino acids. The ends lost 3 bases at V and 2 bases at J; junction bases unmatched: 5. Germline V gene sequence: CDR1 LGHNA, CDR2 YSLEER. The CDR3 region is CASSQEGLAGGAYEQYF. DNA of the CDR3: TGCGCCAGCAGCCAGGAGGGACTAGCGGGAGGAGCCTACGAGCAGTACTTC.

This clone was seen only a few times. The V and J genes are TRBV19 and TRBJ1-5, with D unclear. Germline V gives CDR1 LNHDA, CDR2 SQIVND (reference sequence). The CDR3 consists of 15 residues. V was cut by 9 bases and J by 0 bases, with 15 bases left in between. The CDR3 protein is CASLLHYYSNQPQHF. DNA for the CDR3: TGTGCCAGCCTCCTCCATTACTATAGCAATCAGCCCCAGCATTTT.

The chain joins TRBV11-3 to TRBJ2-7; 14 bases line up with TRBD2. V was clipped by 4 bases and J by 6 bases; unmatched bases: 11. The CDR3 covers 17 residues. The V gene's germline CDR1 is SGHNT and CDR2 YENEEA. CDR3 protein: CASSSGEGLAGDSEQYF. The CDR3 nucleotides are TGTGCCAGCAGCTCAGGTGAGGGACTAGCGGGAGATTCCGAGCAGTACTTC.

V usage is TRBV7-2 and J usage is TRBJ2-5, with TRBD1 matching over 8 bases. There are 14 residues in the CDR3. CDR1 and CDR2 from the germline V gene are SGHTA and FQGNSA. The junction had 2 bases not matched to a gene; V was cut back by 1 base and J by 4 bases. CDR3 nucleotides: TGTGCCAGCAGCTTAGGCACAGGGGGAGAGACCCAGTACTTC. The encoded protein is CASSLGTGGETQYF.

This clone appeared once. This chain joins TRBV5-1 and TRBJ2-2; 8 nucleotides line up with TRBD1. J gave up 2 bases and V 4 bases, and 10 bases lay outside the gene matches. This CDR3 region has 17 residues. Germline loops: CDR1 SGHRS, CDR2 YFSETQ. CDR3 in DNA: TGCGCCAGCAGCGGGGGACAGGTGGCAACTAACACCGGGGAGCTGTTTTTT. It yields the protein CASSGGQVATNTGELFF.

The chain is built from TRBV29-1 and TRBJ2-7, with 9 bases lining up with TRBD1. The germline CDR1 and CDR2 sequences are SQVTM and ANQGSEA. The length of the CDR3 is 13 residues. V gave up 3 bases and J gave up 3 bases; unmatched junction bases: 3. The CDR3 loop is CSVETDRGYEQYF. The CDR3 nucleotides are TGCAGCGTTGAGACGGACAGGGGCTACGAGCAGTACTTC.

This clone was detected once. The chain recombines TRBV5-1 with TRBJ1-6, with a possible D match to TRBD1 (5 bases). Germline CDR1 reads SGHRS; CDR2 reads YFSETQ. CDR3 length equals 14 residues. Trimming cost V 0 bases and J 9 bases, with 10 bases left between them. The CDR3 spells CASSLGRQTSPLHF. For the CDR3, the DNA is TGCGCCAGCAGCTTGGGGAGACAGACTTCACCCCTCCACTTT.

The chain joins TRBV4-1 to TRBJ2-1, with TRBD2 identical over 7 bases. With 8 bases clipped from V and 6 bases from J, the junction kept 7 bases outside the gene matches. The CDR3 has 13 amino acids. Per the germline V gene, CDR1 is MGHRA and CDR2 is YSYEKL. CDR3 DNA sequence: TGCGCCAGCGGTCCGGGAGGTTTCAATGAGCAGTTCTTC. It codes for CASGPGGFNEQFF.

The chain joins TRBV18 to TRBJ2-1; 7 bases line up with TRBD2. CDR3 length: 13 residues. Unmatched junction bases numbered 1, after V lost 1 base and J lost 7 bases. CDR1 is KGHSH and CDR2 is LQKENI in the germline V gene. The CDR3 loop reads CASSPREGNEQFF. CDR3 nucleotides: TGTGCCAGCTCACCACGGGAGGGGAATGAGCAGTTCTTC.

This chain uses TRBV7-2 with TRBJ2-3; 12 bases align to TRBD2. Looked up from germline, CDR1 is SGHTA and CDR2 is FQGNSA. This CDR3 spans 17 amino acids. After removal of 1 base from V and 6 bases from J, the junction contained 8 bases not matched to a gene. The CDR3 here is CASSLGVLAGGSDTQYF. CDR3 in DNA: TGTGCCAGCAGCTTAGGGGTACTAGCGGGGGGCTCGGATACGCAGTATTTT. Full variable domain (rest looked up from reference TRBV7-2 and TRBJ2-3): GAGVSQSPSNKVTEKGKDVELRCDPISGHTALYWYRQSLGQGLEFLIYFQGNSAPDKSGLPSDRFSAERTGGSVSTLTIQRTQQEDSAVYLCASSLGVLAGGSDTQYFGPGTRLTVL.

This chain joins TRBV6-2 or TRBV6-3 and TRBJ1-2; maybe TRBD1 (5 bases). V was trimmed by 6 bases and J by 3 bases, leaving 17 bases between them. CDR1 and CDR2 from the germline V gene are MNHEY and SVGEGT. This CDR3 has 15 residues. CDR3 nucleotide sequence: TGTGCCAGCAGCTATATGACAGAGCACTACTATGGCTACACCTTC. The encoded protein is CASSYMTEHYYGYTF.

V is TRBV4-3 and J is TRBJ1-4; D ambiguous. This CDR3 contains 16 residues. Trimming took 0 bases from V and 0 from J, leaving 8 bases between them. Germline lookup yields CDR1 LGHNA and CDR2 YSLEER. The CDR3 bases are TGCGCCAGCAGCCAAGATACGGGATCAACTAATGAAAAACTGTTTTTT. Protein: CASSQDTGSTNEKLFF.

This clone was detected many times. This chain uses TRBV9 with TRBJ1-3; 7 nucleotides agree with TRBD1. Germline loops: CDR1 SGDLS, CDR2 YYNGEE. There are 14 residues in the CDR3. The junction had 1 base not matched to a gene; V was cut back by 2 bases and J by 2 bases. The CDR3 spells CASSVGQTGNTIYF. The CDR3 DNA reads TGTGCCAGCAGCGTGGGACAGACTGGAAACACCATATATTTT.

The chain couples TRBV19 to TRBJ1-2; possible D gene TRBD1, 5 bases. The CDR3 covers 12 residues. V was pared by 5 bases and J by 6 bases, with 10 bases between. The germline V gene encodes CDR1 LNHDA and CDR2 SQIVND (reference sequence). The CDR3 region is CASSRGGDGYTF. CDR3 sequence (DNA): TGTGCCAGTAGTCGGGGAGGGGATGGCTACACCTTC.

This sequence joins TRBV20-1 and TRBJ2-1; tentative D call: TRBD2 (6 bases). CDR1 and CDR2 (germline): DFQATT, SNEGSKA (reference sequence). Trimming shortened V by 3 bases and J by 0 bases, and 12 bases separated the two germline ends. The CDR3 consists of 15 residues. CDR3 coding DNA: TGCAGTGCTAGTCGGGGGAAGAGCTCCTACAATGAGCAGTTCTTC. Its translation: CSASRGKSSYNEQFF.

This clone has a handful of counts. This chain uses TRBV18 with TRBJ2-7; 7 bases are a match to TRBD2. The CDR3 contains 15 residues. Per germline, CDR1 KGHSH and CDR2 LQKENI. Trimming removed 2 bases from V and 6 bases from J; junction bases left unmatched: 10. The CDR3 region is CASSPISSGKREQYF. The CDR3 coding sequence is TGTGCCAGCTCACCAATCTCCAGCGGGAAACGCGAGCAGTACTTC.

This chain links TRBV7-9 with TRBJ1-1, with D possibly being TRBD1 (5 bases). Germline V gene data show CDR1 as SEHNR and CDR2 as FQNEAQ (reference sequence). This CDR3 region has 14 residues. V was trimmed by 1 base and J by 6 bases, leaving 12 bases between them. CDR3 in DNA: TGTGCCAGCAGCTTAGAATTTTGGGGCGCTGAAGCTTTCTTT. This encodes CASSLEFWGAEAFF.

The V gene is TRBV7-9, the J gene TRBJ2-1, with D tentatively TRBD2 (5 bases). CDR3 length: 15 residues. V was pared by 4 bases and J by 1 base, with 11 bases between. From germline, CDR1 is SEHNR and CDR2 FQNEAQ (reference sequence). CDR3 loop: CASSSRGGSYNEQFF. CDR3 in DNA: TGTGCCAGCAGCTCCCGGGGTGGTTCCTACAATGAGCAGTTCTTC.

CDR3 sequence (DNA): TGCAGTGCTAGTGAGACAGGGAGCAATCAGCCCCAGCATTTT. This encodes CSASETGSNQPQHF. V gene TRBV20-1 combines with J gene TRBJ1-5; 7 positions match TRBD1. The germline CDR1 and CDR2 sequences are DFQATT and SNEGSKA (reference sequence). CDR3 size: 14 residues. Unmatched junction bases numbered 3, after V lost 3 bases and J lost 1 base.

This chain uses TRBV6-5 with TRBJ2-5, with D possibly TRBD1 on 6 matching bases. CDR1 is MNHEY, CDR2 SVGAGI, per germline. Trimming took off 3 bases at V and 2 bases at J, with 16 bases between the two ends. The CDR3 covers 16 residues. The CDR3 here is CASSYRAGAFQETQYF. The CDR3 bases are TGTGCCAGCAGTTATCGGGCAGGGGCCTTTCAAGAGACCCAGTACTTC.

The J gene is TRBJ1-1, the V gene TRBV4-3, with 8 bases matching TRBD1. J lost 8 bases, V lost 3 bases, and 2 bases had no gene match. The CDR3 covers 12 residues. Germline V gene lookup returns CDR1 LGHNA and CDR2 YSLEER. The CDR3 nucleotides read TGCGCCAGCAGCCATTCAGGGGGCGAAGCTTTCTTT. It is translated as CASSHSGGEAFF.